This TCR beta chain was sequenced during a study of shared clonotypes between healthy human individuals. Turning to the study itself: For every donor, three CD4 naive, three CD4 memory, two CD8 naive and one CD8 memory plates were used.

In the CD4+ fraction, cells were divided into CD45RA+ naive and CD45RA-negative memory subsets. In germline, CDR1 is ENHRY, CDR2 SYGVKD. Deletions cut 2 bases from V and 4 bases from J, with 11 bases between. The CDR3 extends over 15 amino acids. This table comes from immunoSEQ multiplex PCR, and its TCRdb copy is limited to in-frame clones, with some not included. Of roughly 2 million clones in the sample, roughly 95% are singletons; the top ten hold roughly 0.13%. This sequence joins TRBV10-3 and TRBJ2-2; perhaps TRBD2 as D (7 bases). The TCR originated in a man between 18 and 29 years old in good health. Sample: naive CD4+ T cells sorted from blood. Subset reported: CD45RA+ positively selected. CDR3 bases: TGTGCCATCAGTGAGGGCGGGGGCTCCACCGGGGAGCTGTTTTTT. Residues: CAISEGGGSTGELFF.